This entry concerns a single TCR beta chain. Its matching antigen is unknown. The data were taken from a study of vaccination and CD4 T cells after COVID-19. Study-level information: Stimulation of the cells used overlapping spike peptide pools from SARS-CoV-2 and from the common cold coronaviruses HCoV-NL63, HCoV-OC43 and HCoV-229E. As control conditions, cultures were given either a CEFX pool serving as positive control, an HIV-1 Nef pool, or no peptide at all.

Sequencing of the DNA from cultured CD4+ T cells was carried out with the Oncomine TCR Beta short-read assay. TCRdb re-called the PCR reads through MiXCR, storing one row per CDR3 protein. Of roughly 8,400 distinct CDR3 sequences in the sample, 55% to 75% were seen once. Treatment indicated: approximately 11-day PBMC culture with coronavirus spike peptide pools or control peptides (ViraFEST assay). For ViraFEST, peptide pools expanded antigen-specific T cells, after which the TCRs were sequenced. Cultures used 1.5 million to 2.5 million PBMCs per well, approximately 9.2 IU/ml IL-2 and about 10 ug/ml peptides. Germline V gene data show CDR1 as SNHLY and CDR2 as FYNNEI. The CDR3 consists of 15 residues. Unmatched junction bases numbered 4, after V lost 4 bases and J lost 5 bases.

The clonotype comes from a human donor with COVID-19. This rearrangement joins TRBV2 to TRBJ2-3; 12 positions match TRBD2. Source: cultured CD4+ T cells from blood, taken after SARS-CoV-2 vaccination. CDR3 sequence: CASSGLAGDGDTQYF. The CDR3 DNA is TGTGCCAGCAGTGGACTAGCGGGGGATGGAGATACGCAGTATTTT.